The present entry profiles one T cell receptor (beta chain) with its context. What it recognizes is unknown. This sample is part of a study of cytomegalovirus exposure and HLA in healthy donors. General study results and limits: Several of the most significant clusters appeared linked to common viral pathogens, based on a later analysis. As was reported, the classifier diagnosed cytomegalovirus status with high specificity and sensitivity. Fewer N-insertions (relative to the 666-donor mean) were reportedly seen in an Asian-associated ancestry cluster in a later analysis.

The PCR had 60 Vbeta and 13 Jbeta primers. This table comes from immunoSEQ multiplex PCR, and its TCRdb copy is limited to in-frame clones, with some not included. Of roughly 120,000 clones in the sample, 70% to 80% were seen once. Trimming took 2 bases from V and 1 from J; bases not matched to a gene: 2. CDR3 length: 15 residues. Germline V gene lookup returns CDR1 SGHRS and CDR2 YFSETQ. Sequenced input: PBMCs. The receptor was derived from a woman between 18 and 29 years old in good health and CMV-seronegative. The rearrangement uses TRBV5-1 and TRBJ2-7, with TRBD1 identical over 11 bases. CDR3 in amino acids: CASSFGTGGSYEQYF. CDR3 nucleotides: TGCGCCAGCAGCTTCGGGACAGGGGGATCCTACGAGCAGTACTTC.